This TCR beta chain was documented in a study of T cells after yellow fever vaccination. The V gene end was trimmed by 3 bases and the J gene end by 8 bases; junction bases not matched to a gene: 8. Germline V gives CDR1 SGHTA, CDR2 FQGNSA. This CDR3 is built from 15 residues. TCRdb fed the 5' RACE reads into MiXCR, producing one record per CDR3 protein. This table has approximately 450,000 distinct CDR3 sequences, 15% to 20% appearing once. The chain uses TRBV7-2 and TRBJ1-4; TRBD1 aligns across 8 bases. This sample comprised PBMCs, obtained before the yellow fever booster vaccination. The TCR was taken from a man between 18 and 29 years old who received the YFV17D yellow fever vaccine. CDR3 in amino acids: CASSFAGTGGEKLFF. CDR3 in DNA: TGTGCCAGCAGCTTTGCCGGGACAGGTGGAGAAAAACTGTTTTTT.